This T cell receptor (beta chain) appears in the sequencing data of a study of blood T cell repertoires in COVID-19. Sequencing used immunoSEQ multiplex PCR; TCRdb keeps in-frame clones, though not all of them. The profile shows roughly 230,000 clones, over 75% of them singletons. This clone was seen a single time. V lost 4 bases and J 5 bases, leaving 14 bases between the germline ends. CDR1 and CDR2 (germline): MGHDK, SYGVNS. The CDR3 has 14 residues. The chain uses TRBV25-1 and TRBJ1-2, with D possibly TRBD1 on 6 matching bases. The sequence was collected from a woman aged 55-75 years who had recovered from COVID-19. Material for sequencing was PBMCs or T cells enriched from blood (not recorded which). The CDR3 region has the DNA TGTGCCAGCAGTGGAACCACAGGGACGTATGGCTACACCTTC. This encodes CASSGTTGTYGYTF.